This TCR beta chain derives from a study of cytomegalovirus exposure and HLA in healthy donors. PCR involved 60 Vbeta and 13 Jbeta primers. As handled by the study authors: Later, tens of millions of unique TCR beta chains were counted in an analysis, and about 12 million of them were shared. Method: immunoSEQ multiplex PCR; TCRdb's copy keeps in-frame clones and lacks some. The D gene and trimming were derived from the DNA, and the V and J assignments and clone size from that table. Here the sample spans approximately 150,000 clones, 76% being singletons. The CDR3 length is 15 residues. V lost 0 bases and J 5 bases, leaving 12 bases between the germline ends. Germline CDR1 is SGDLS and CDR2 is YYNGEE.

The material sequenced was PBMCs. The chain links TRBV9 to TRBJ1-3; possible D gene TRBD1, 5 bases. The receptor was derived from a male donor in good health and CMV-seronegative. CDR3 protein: CASSVGEGRRNTIYF. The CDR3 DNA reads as TGTGCCAGCAGCGTAGGGGAGGGGCGCAGAAACACCATATATTTT.